These 4 T cell receptor beta chains came from one sample sequenced in a study of T cells in Graves' hyperthyroidism and ophthalmopathy. Using RNA transcripts as the source, TCR beta CDR3 regions were amplified. Researchers ran a first-round RT-PCR on the TCR CDR3 using the HTBI primer set. TCRdb processed the multiplex PCR reads anew with MiXCR; each CDR3 protein has one entry. This sample yields about 400,000 distinct CDR3 sequences, of which around a sixth are seen a single time; 13% to 15% belongs to the top ten. What was sequenced was blood. The receptor set was obtained from a woman aged 18-29 years with Graves' hyperthyroidism.

In this sample, this clonotype turned up a few times. V is TRBV6-2 or TRBV6-3 and J is TRBJ1-5; D is uncertain. This CDR3 has 15 residues. Germline lookup yields CDR1 MNHEY and CDR2 SVGEGT. Trimming took 10 bases from V and 3 from J, leaving 19 bases between them. The CDR3 DNA reads TGTGCCAACAGACCCTCGACGGGATTCAATCAGCCCCAGCATTTT. It codes for CANRPSTGFNQPQHF.

This clonotype was counted many times. The rearrangement joins TRBV6-5 to TRBJ2-7; 8 bases are shared with TRBD1. Germline lookup yields CDR1 MNHEY and CDR2 SVGAGI. CDR3 length: 15 residues. Losses at the gene ends were 3 bases for V and 0 bases for J; bases not matched to a gene: 4. CDR3 sequence (DNA): TGTGCCAGCAGTTATCCGGGACAGGACTCCTACGAGCAGTACTTC. It is translated as CASSYPGQDSYEQYF.

The chain combines TRBV30 with TRBJ1-5, with D perhaps matching TRBD1 (5 bases). V was trimmed by 1 base and J by 4 bases, leaving 11 bases between them. Germline assignment: CDR1 GTSNPN and CDR2 SVGIG (reference sequence). The CDR3 is 14 amino acids. The CDR3 region has the DNA TGTGCCTGGAGTGCAAGAGGGGCAAATCAGCCCCAGCATTTT. Amino acid sequence: CAWSARGANQPQHF.

This clonotype has just a few counts. The gene calls are TRBV6-1 and TRBJ2-5; perhaps TRBD2 as D (6 bases). V gave up 6 bases and J gave up 1 base, with 18 bases separating them. Germline CDR1 MNHNS, CDR2 SASEGT. The CDR3 covers 16 residues. The CDR3 loop reads CASSPWWGDIQETQYF. The CDR3 region has the DNA TGTGCCAGCAGCCCCTGGTGGGGGGATATCCAAGAGACCCAGTACTTC.